The 5 T cell receptor beta chains below were found in one sample sequenced in a study of cytomegalovirus exposure and HLA in healthy donors. The PCR employed 60 Vbeta primers together with 13 Jbeta primers. This table comes from immunoSEQ multiplex PCR, and its TCRdb copy is limited to in-frame clones, with some not included. The data include more than 85,000 clones; the top ten clones carry more than 5.5%. The sequenced material came from PBMCs. The receptors originated from a girl aged 10 to 17 in good health and CMV-seropositive.

The CDR3 loop reads CSVEEGSPYEQYF. The DNA for the CDR3 is TGCAGCGTTGAAGAGGGCAGTCCCTACGAGCAGTACTTC. The V and J genes are TRBV29-1 and TRBJ2-5; D not certain. The last part of the DNA fits TRBJ2-7 better; the J call may be wrong. Germline loops: CDR1 SQVTM, CDR2 ANQGSEA. This CDR3 is 13 amino acids long.

V gene TRBV15 combines with J gene TRBJ1-2; D is unclear. The germline gives CDR1 LNHNV, CDR2 YYDKDF (reference sequence). CDR3 size: 14 residues. V was cut by 4 bases and J by 4 bases, with 13 bases left in between. The DNA for the CDR3 is TGTGCCACCAGCAATGACACAGTGGCCTATGGCTACACCTTC. Its translation is CATSNDTVAYGYTF.

The chain couples TRBV2 to TRBJ2-5; TRBD1 matches at 8 bases. Germline assignment: CDR1 SNHLY and CDR2 FYNNEI. J was trimmed by 5 bases and V by 8 bases; bases with no gene match: 13. There are 15 residues in the CDR3. CDR3 region: CASGKRQGSGETQYF. For the CDR3, the DNA is TGTGCCAGCGGCAAACGACAGGGGTCTGGGGAGACCCAGTACTTC.

V gene TRBV15 combines with J gene TRBJ2-2; D ambiguous. CDR1 is LNHNV and CDR2 is YYDKDF in the germline V gene (reference sequence). V was trimmed by 2 bases and J by 6 bases, leaving 10 bases between them. The CDR3 sequence is 14 residues long. The CDR3 DNA is TGTGCCACCAGCAGAAAACAGACACCCGGGGAGCTGTTTTTT. It codes for CATSRKQTPGELFF. The full variable domain, rest sourced from reference TRBV15 and TRBJ2-2, is DAMVIQNPRYQVTQFGKPVTLSCSQTLNHNVMYWYQQKSSQAPKLLFHYYDKDFNNEADTPDNFQSRRPNTSFCFLDIRSPGLGDTAMYLCATSRKQTPGELFFGEGSRLTVL.

The V call is TRBV6-1, the J call TRBJ1-1; no clear D. The CDR3 contains 14 residues. V was pared by 3 bases and J by 6 bases, with 14 bases between. CDR1 and CDR2 (germline): MNHNS, SASEGT. The CDR3 DNA follows: TGTGCCAGCAGTGAGGAGGGCCCTCCACCTGAAGCTTTCTTT. Its translation: CASSEEGPPPEAFF.